Presented here are 14 T cell receptor beta chains from one specimen sequenced in a study of cytomegalovirus exposure and HLA in healthy donors. Both 60 Vbeta primers and 13 Jbeta primers went into the PCR. Clones were read by immunoSEQ multiplex PCR, and TCRdb kept only the in-frame ones, dropping some. The sample records about 77,000 clones, around 78% being singletons. Sequences were obtained from PBMCs. These receptors were taken from a man aged 40-55 years in good health and CMV-seronegative.

Concerning this clone: The germline gene is not matched at one end of the junction; a read error may be the cause. The chain joins TRBV7-2 to TRBJ1-2; TRBD1 matches at 9 bases. Per the germline V gene, CDR1 is SGHTA and CDR2 is FQGNSA. The CDR3 sequence is 16 residues long. CDR3 sequence (DNA): TGTGCCAGCAGCTTAGGCGGGACAGGGCAAGGAGAGGGCTACCCCTTC. Translating it yields CASSLGGTGQGEGYPF.

CDR3 protein: CASRDSFASLGYTF. CDR3 DNA sequence: TGTGCCAGCAGAGACAGTTTTGCGTCTTTAGGCTACACCTTC. The chain has TRBV6-1 and TRBJ1-2; possible D gene TRBD1, 5 bases. This CDR3 is built from 14 residues. The germline gives CDR1 MNHNS, CDR2 SASEGT. The V and J ends lost 6 bases and 8 bases respectively, with 19 bases between them.

This clone was recorded once. Sequence at one end of the junction differs from germline and may be a read error. The chain carries TRBV5-6 and TRBJ2-3, with D perhaps TRBD1 (6 bases). This CDR3 has 16 amino acids. The germline gives CDR1 SGHDT, CDR2 YYEEEE. CDR3 coding DNA: TGTGCCCGCAGCTTGTTGACAGGCCACTTCACAGATACGCAGTATTTT. This translates into CARSLLTGHFTDTQYF. The whole variable domain, filled in from reference TRBV5-6 and TRBJ2-3, reads DAGVTQSPTHLIKTRGQQVTLRCSPKSGHDTVSWYQQALGQGPQFIFQYYEEEERQRGNFPDRFSGHQFPNYSSELNVNALLLGDSALYLCARSLLTGHFTDTQYFGPGTRLTVL.

The J gene is TRBJ2-3, the V gene TRBV13; 11 nucleotides align to TRBD1. After removal of 4 bases from V and 5 bases from J, the junction contained 8 bases not matched to a gene. The CDR3 sequence is 16 residues long. Germline V gene sequence: CDR1 PRHDT, CDR2 FYEKMQ (reference sequence). The CDR3 sequence: CASSSHPGQGEDTQYF. The CDR3 bases are TGTGCCAGCAGCTCACATCCGGGACAGGGGGAAGATACGCAGTATTTT. Filled out from reference TRBV13 and TRBJ2-3, the complete variable domain reads AAGVIQSPRHLIKEKRETATLKCYPIPRHDTVYWYQQGPGQDPQFLISFYEKMQSDKGSIPDRFSAQQFSDYHSELNMSSLELGDSALYFCASSSHPGQGEDTQYFGPGTRLTVL.

This chain links TRBV5-1 with TRBJ1-2; possible D gene TRBD1, 5 bases. The CDR3 length is 11 residues. V was trimmed by 0 bases and J by 8 bases, leaving 5 bases between them. CDR1 and CDR2 from the germline V gene are SGHRS and YFSETQ. CDR3 DNA: TGCGCCAGCAGCTTGGACAGGGGCTACACCTTC. It specifies CASSLDRGYTF.

The rearrangement links TRBV5-8 to TRBJ2-5; D remains unclear. Between the trimmed V and J ends, which lost 4 bases and 4 bases, there was a span of 5 bases. Germline-derived CDR1 and CDR2 are SGHTS and YDEGEE. The CDR3 totals 11 residues. CDR3 residues: CASSAIETQYF. In DNA form, the CDR3 reads TGTGCCAGCAGCGCGATAGAGACCCAGTACTTC.

The rearrangement joins TRBV29-1 to TRBJ1-1; 10 nucleotides line up with TRBD1. The CDR3 totals 15 residues. The junction had 9 bases not matched to a gene; V was cut back by 8 bases and J by 0 bases. Germline CDR1 and CDR2: SQVTM and ANQGSEA. The DNA for the CDR3 is TGCAGCTCGACGACAGGGGGCTATCTGAACACTGAAGCTTTCTTT. It translates to CSSTTGGYLNTEAFF.

The genes are TRBV19 and TRBJ1-1, with 9 bases that match TRBD1. Germline assignment: CDR1 LNHDA and CDR2 SQIVND (reference sequence). The CDR3 length is 15 residues. J gave up 1 base and V 5 bases, and 5 bases lay outside the gene matches. For the CDR3, the DNA is TGTGCCAGTAGTGTACAGGGGGCGGGGAACACTGAAGCTTTCTTT. Translation: CASSVQGAGNTEAFF.

J is TRBJ1-2 and V is TRBV7-6, with D perhaps TRBD1 (5 bases). From germline, CDR1 is SGHVS and CDR2 FNYEAQ. The CDR3 loop spans 17 amino acids. Trimming removed 1 base from V and 2 bases from J, with 17 bases in between. CDR3 DNA: TGTGCCAGCAGCTTAGGTCAGGGAAAGTTTATGAACTATGGCTACACCTTC. It codes for CASSLGQGKFMNYGYTF.

V is TRBV19 and J is TRBJ1-1; maybe TRBD1 (5 bases). Germline values: CDR1 LNHDA, CDR2 SQIVND (reference sequence). V dropped 5 bases and J dropped 4 bases, with 14 bases sitting between them. The CDR3 covers 14 residues. CDR3 sequence reads: CASSVQRGGTEAFF. CDR3 DNA: TGTGCCAGTAGTGTCCAAAGGGGCGGCACTGAAGCTTTCTTT.

This clone was seen only once. The J gene is TRBJ2-2, the V gene TRBV18; 7 bases map to TRBD1. The CDR3 length is 15 residues. Per the germline V gene, CDR1 is KGHSH and CDR2 is LQKENI. V lost 5 bases and J lost 6; bases outside the gene matches: 9. The CDR3 DNA follows: TGTGCCAGCTCATCAACAGGGGACCGCGCCGGGGAGCTGTTTTTT. This encodes CASSSTGDRAGELFF.

This chain uses TRBV9 with TRBJ2-7; TRBD1 matches at 9 bases. The junction had 8 bases not matched to a gene; V was cut back by 3 bases and J by 7 bases. The length of the CDR3 is 14 residues. Germline CDR1 and CDR2: SGDLS and YYNGEE. DNA of the CDR3: TGTGCCAGCAGCGCAGGACAGGGGACTGGGGAGCAGTACTTC. Protein: CASSAGQGTGEQYF.

V usage is TRBV5-1 and J usage is TRBJ2-3, with D perhaps matching TRBD2 (6 bases). Trimming took 1 base from V and 3 from J, leaving 12 bases between them. This CDR3 contains 15 residues. The V gene's germline CDR1 is SGHRS and CDR2 YFSETQ. The CDR3, as DNA: TGCGCCAGCAGCTTGACGTCTGGGGGGACAGATACGCAGTATTTT. It is translated as CASSLTSGGTDTQYF.

V gene TRBV5-5 combines with J gene TRBJ2-1, with D perhaps matching TRBD1 (6 bases). Trimming stripped 4 bases from V and 2 bases from J, with 16 bases between. Germline CDR1 reads SGHKS; CDR2 reads YYEKEE (reference sequence). The CDR3 loop spans 16 amino acids. CDR3 residues: CASSILGAGAYNEQFF. The CDR3 DNA follows: TGTGCCAGCAGCATTTTGGGGGCCGGGGCCTACAATGAGCAGTTCTTC.